This T cell receptor beta chain was recovered during a study of human T cells and chemical hapten exposure. At the level of the study: Weekly administration of diphenylcyclopropenone to the scalp of patients continued throughout the roughly 25-week study.

Each CDR3 protein is one row after TCRdb ran MiXCR on the RACE reads. The repertoire holds roughly 70,000 distinct CDR3 sequences, around 9.8% seen once, with 3.3% in the top ten. Time point defined: patch test 1, 2 weeks after DPC sensitization. Stated treatment: therapeutic diphenylcyclopropenone sensitization with weekly scalp DPC. The germline V and J ends were trimmed by 1 base and 5 bases, with 13 bases remaining between them. The V gene's germline CDR1 is SGHTA and CDR2 FQGNSA. This CDR3 region has 15 residues. This clonotype was detected ten times or more. This sequence was found in a woman in her thirties or forties with alopecia areata. Some clones in this sample may be carry-over from other donors' samples. The chain links TRBV7-2 to TRBJ2-3; D is perhaps TRBD2 (6 bases). The input for sequencing was whole blood, taken in connection with sensitization to the hapten diphenylcyclopropenone (DPC). The CDR3 DNA follows: TGTGCCAGCAGCTTAGGCGGGATGGGGGGAGATACGCAGTATTTT. This gives the protein CASSLGGMGGDTQYF.